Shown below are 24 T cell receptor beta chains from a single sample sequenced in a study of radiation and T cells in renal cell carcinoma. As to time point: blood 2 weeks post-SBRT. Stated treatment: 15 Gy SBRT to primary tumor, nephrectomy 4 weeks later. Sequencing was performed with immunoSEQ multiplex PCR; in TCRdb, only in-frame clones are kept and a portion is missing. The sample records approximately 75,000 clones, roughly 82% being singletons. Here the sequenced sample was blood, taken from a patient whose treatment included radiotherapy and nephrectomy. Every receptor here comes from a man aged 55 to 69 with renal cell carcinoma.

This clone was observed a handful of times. This CDR3 reads CASSSQGFNTEAFF. DNA of the CDR3: TGTGCCAGCAGCTCACAGGGATTTAACACTGAAGCTTTCTTT. The V gene is TRBV7-6, the J gene TRBJ1-1, with a weak D call TRBD1 (6 bases). Germline CDR1 is SGHVS and CDR2 is FNYEAQ. The CDR3 consists of 14 residues. V was pared by 4 bases and J by 2 bases, with 11 bases between.

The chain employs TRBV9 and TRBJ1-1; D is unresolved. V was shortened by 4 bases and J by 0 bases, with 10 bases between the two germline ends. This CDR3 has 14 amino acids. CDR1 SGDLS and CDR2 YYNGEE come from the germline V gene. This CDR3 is CASSSRGLNTEAFF. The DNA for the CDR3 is TGTGCCAGCAGCAGTCGTGGCCTGAACACTGAAGCTTTCTTT.

The CDR3 region is CASSFADSSNTGELFF. For the CDR3, the DNA is TGCGCCAGCAGCTTCGCGGACAGTTCGAACACCGGGGAGCTGTTTTTT. V and J are TRBV5-1 and TRBJ2-2; tentatively, D is TRBD1 (6 bases). The CDR3 sequence is 16 residues long. Trimming stripped 2 bases from V and 0 bases from J, with 11 bases between. Per germline, CDR1 SGHRS and CDR2 YFSETQ.

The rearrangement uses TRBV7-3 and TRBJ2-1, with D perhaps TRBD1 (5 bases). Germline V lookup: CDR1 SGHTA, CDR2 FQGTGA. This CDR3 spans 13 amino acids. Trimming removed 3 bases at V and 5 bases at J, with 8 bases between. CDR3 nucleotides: TGTGCCAGCAGCTTTGGCAGGGACAATGAGCAGTTCTTC. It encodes CASSFGRDNEQFF. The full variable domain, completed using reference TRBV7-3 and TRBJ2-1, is GAGVSQTPSNKVTEKGKYVELRCDPISGHTALYWYRQSLGQGPEFLIYFQGTGAADDSGLPNDRFFAVRPEGSVSTLKIQRTERGDSAVYLCASSFGRDNEQFFGPGTRLTVL.

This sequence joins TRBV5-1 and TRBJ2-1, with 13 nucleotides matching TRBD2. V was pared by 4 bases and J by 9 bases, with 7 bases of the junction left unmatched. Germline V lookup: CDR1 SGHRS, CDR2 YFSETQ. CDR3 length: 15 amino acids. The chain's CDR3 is CASSPGTSGTGEQFF. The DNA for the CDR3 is TGCGCCAGCAGCCCAGGGACTAGCGGGACGGGTGAGCAGTTCTTC. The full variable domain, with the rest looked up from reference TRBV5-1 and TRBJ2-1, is KAGVTQTPRYLIKTRGQQVTLSCSPISGHRSVSWYQQTPGQGLQFLFEYFSETQRNKGNFPGRFSGRQFSNSRSEMNVSTLELGDSALYLCASSPGTSGTGEQFFGPGTRLTVL.

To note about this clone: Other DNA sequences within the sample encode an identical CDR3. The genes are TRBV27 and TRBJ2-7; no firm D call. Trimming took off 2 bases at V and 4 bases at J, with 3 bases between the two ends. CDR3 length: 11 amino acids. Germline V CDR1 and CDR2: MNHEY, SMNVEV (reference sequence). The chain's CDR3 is CASSLGYEQYF. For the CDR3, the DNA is TGTGCCAGCAGTTTAGGGTACGAGCAGTACTTC.

In DNA form, the CDR3 reads TGTGCCAGCAGCTTTAGGGATTTGGTCTACGAGCAGTACTTC. Translated, it gives CASSFRDLVYEQYF. The chain uses TRBV12-1 and TRBJ2-7. TRBV12-1 is termed a pseudogene. CDR3 length: 14 amino acids.

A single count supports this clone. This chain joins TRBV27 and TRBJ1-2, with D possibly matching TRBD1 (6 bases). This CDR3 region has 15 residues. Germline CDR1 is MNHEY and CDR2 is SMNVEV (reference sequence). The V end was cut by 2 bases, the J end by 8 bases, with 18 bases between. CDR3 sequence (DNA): TGTGCCAGCAGTTTAAGGGGGTTCGGAGTTGACGGCTACACCTTC. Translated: CASSLRGFGVDGYTF.

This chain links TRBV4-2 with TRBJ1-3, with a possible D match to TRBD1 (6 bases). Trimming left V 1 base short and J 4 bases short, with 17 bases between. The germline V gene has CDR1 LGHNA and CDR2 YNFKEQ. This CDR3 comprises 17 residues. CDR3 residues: CASSQVPGDLAGNTIYF. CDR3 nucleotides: TGTGCCAGCAGCCAAGTCCCAGGGGATTTGGCAGGAAACACCATATATTTT.

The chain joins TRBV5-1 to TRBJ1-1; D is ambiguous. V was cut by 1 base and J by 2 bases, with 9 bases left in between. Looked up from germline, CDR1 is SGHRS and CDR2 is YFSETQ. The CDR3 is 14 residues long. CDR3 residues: CASSLQAVNTEAFF. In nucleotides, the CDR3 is TGCGCCAGCAGCTTGCAGGCGGTCAACACTGAAGCTTTCTTT.

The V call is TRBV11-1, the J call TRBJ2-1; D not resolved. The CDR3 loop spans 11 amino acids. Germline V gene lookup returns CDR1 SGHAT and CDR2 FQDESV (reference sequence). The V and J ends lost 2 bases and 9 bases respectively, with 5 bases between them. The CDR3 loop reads CASSLLIEQFF. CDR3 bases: TGTGCCAGCAGCTTACTGATTGAGCAGTTCTTC.

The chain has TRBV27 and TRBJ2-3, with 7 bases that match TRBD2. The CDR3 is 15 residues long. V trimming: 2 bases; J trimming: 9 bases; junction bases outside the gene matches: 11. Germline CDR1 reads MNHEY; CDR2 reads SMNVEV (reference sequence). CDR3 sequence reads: CASSLLAGARGTQYF. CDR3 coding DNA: TGTGCCAGCAGTTTACTCGCGGGAGCACGAGGGACGCAGTATTTT.

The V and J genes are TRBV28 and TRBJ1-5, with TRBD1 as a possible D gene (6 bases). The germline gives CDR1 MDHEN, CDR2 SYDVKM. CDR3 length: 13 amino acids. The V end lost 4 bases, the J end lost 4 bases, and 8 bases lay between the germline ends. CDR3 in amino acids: CASSSQGNQPQHF. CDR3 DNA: TGTGCCAGCAGTTCACAGGGTAATCAGCCCCAGCATTTT.

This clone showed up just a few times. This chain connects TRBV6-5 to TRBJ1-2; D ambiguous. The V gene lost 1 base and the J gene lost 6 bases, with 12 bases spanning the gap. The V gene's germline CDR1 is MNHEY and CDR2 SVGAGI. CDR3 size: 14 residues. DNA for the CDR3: TGTGCCAGCAGTTACTGGAAAACGGGAGATGGCTACACCTTC. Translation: CASSYWKTGDGYTF.

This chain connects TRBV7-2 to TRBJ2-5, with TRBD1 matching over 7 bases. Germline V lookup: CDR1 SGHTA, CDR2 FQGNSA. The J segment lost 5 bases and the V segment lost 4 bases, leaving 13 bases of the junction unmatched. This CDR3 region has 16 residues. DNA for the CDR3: TGTGCCAGCAGCTCCGAGGGGGCTAGTCTTTTGGAGACCCAGTACTTC. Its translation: CASSSEGASLLETQYF.

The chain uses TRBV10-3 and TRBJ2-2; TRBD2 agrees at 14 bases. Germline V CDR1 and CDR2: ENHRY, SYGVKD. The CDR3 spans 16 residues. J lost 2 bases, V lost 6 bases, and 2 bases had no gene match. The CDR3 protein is CAIRGLAGENTGELFF. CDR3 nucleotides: TGTGCCATCAGGGGACTAGCGGGAGAAAACACCGGGGAGCTGTTTTTT.

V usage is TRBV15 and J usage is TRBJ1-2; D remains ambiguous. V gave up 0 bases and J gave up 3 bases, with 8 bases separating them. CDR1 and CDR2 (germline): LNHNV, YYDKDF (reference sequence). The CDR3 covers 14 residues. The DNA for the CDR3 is TGTGCCACCAGCAGAGATCGAGGGTACTATGGCTACACCTTC. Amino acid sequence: CATSRDRGYYGYTF.

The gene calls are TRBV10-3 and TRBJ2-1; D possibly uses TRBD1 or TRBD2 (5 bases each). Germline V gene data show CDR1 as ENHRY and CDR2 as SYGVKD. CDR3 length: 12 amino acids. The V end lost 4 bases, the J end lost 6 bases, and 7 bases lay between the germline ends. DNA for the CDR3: TGTGCCATCAGTGGTGGGACCAATGAGCAGTTCTTC. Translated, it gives CAISGGTNEQFF.

In DNA form, the CDR3 reads TGTGCCAGCAGCCAACTCCAGGGAGATACGCAGTATTTT. This encodes CASSQLQGDTQYF. The V gene is TRBV4-2, the J gene TRBJ2-3; D is perhaps TRBD1 (5 bases). The CDR3 is 13 residues long. V was shortened by 2 bases and J by 5 bases, with 8 bases between the two germline ends. Germline values: CDR1 LGHNA, CDR2 YNFKEQ.

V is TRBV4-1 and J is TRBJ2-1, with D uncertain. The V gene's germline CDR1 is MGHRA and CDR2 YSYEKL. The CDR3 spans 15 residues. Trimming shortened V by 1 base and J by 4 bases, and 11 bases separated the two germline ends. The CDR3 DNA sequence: TGCGCCAGCAGCCAAGCCCTGTTAGAGTACAATGAGCAGTTCTTC. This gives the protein CASSQALLEYNEQFF.

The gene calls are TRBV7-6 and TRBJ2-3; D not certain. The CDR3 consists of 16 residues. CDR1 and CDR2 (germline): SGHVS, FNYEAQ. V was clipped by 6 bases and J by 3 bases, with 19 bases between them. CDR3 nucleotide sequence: TGTGCCAGCAGTAACCTCAGGTCGGGTTCGACAGATACGCAGTATTTT. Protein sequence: CASSNLRSGSTDTQYF.

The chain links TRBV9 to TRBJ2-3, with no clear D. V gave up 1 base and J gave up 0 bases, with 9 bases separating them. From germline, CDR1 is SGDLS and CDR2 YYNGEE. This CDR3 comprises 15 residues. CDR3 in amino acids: CASSVRWGSTDTQYF. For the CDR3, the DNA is TGTGCCAGCAGCGTAAGGTGGGGAAGCACAGATACGCAGTATTTT.

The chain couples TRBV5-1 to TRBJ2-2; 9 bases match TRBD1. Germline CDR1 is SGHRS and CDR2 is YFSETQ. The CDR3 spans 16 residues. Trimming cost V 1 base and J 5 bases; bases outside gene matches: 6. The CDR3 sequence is CASSLPRQGGTGELFF. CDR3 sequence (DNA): TGCGCCAGCAGCTTGCCCCGACAGGGGGGGACCGGGGAGCTGTTTTTT.

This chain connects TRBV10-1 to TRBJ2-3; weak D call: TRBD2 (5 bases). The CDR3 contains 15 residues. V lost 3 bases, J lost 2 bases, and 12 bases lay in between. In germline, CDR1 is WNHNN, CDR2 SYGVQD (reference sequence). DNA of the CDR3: TGCGCCAGCAGTGACAGACGGGGTCTCACAGATACGCAGTATTTT. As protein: CASSDRRGLTDTQYF.